This TCR beta chain was captured in a study of blood T cell repertoires in COVID-19. Profiling relied on immunoSEQ multiplex PCR, and the TCRdb table lists in-frame clones only, not all of them. The sample lists some 360,000 clones, approximately 91% occurring once. Germline V CDR1 and CDR2: KGHDR, SFDVKD. V trimming: 3 bases; J trimming: 6 bases; junction bases outside the gene matches: 13. The CDR3 is 18 amino acids. Study members were between about 18 and 100 years old and lived in 24 US regions. The chain uses TRBV24-1 and TRBJ2-2, with 9 bases aligning to TRBD1. The clonotype was recovered from a woman aged 25-40 years who had been exposed to COVID-19. The sequenced sample consisted of PBMCs or T cells enriched from blood (not recorded which). This CDR3 is CATSDHPRRQGVPGELFF. The CDR3 DNA sequence: TGTGCCACCAGTGATCACCCCCGGCGACAGGGGGTTCCCGGGGAGCTGTTTTTT.